The text below deals with one T cell receptor beta chain. Study processing details: From reference gene primer amplification, estimates of nucleated cell counts were derived. Measured with immunoSEQ multiplex PCR; TCRdb has only the in-frame clones, and not every one. V and J calls plus clone size are reproduced from that table; the DNA served to infer D and trimming. The sample contains some 81,000 clones, around 90% of which appear only once. CDR3 length equals 15 residues. Looked up from germline, CDR1 is SGHTA and CDR2 is FQGTGA. Trimming stripped 3 bases from V and 7 bases from J, with 19 bases between. This sample is drawn from a study of blood T cell repertoires in COVID-19.

The origin of this receptor is a woman in her fifties or sixties in a cohort sampled during active COVID-19. J is TRBJ2-7 and V is TRBV7-3; D is possibly TRBD1 (6 bases). Sample: peripheral blood. The CDR3 DNA reads as TGTGCCAGCAGCTTGGACAGTAGTGGCTCCGCAGAGCAGTACTTC. Translation: CASSLDSSGSAEQYF.